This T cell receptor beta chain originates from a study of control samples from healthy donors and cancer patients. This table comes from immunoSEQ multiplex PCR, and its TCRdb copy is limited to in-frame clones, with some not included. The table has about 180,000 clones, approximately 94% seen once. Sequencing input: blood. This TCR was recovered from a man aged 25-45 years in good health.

The CDR3 protein is CASSLRQVNQPQHF. CDR3 coding DNA: TGTGCCAGCAGTTTACGACAAGTCAATCAGCCCCAGCATTTT. The rearrangement uses TRBV28 and TRBJ1-5; no clear D. This CDR3 has 14 residues. V dropped 2 bases and J dropped 3 bases, with 8 bases sitting between them. Looked up from germline, CDR1 is MDHEN and CDR2 is SYDVKM. The whole variable domain, filled in from reference TRBV28 and TRBJ1-5, reads DVKVTQSSRYLVKRTGEKVFLECVQDMDHENMFWYRQDPGLGLRLIYFSYDVKMKEKGDIPEGYSVSREKKERFSLILESASTNQTSMYLCASSLRQVNQPQHFGDGTRLSIL.